This T cell receptor beta chain was profiled in a study of cytomegalovirus exposure and HLA in healthy donors. The PCR contained 60 Vbeta and 13 Jbeta primers. Clones were read by immunoSEQ multiplex PCR, and TCRdb kept only the in-frame ones, dropping some. The data contain about 110,000 clones, 60% to 85% of them singletons. For this clone: A junction boundary mismatches the germline segment, possibly from a read error.

CDR3 length: 14 amino acids. Germline V gene lookup returns CDR1 SEHNR and CDR2 FQNEAQ (reference sequence). The receptor was derived from a woman between 55 and 75 years old in good health and CMV-seropositive. The sequenced sample was PBMCs. The chain joins TRBV7-9 to TRBJ2-5; 11 bases map to TRBD2. The chain's CDR3 is CSSALLAGGETQYF. CDR3 coding DNA: TGTTCCAGCGCCCTTCTAGCGGGGGGTGAGACCCAGTACTTC.